This T cell receptor beta chain is drawn from a study of blood T cell repertoires in COVID-19. Study information: Samples of COVID-19 (acute and convalescent) were obtained from the United States, Italy and Spain. In each case, the material was cDNA or gDNA derived from T cells, B-cell-depleted T cells, or PBMCs.

Germline V gene lookup returns CDR1 SGHTA and CDR2 FQGTGA. CDR3 length: 15 residues. Germline trimming cut 4 bases from V and 4 bases from J; bases unmatched to any gene: 8. Method: immunoSEQ multiplex PCR; TCRdb's copy keeps in-frame clones and lacks some. The sample consists of about 280,000 clones, about nine tenths of them appearing once. The TCR was taken from a man in his forties with active or convalescent COVID-19. The specimen was peripheral blood. V usage is TRBV7-3 and J usage is TRBJ2-3, with 7 nucleotides matching TRBD2. Written as DNA, the CDR3 is TGTGCCAGCAGCTCACGGGGGGACCGGGCAGATACGCAGTATTTT. Its translation: CASSSRGDRADTQYF.